This TCR beta chain was profiled in a study of CD8 T cells in Susac syndrome. This CDR3 contains 15 residues. CDR1 is SGHAT and CDR2 is FQNNGV in the germline V gene. The junction had 8 bases not matched to a gene; V was cut back by 2 bases and J by 5 bases. Random hexamers primed reverse transcription of 0.5 to 1 ug RNA. One entry per CDR3 protein results from TCRdb running MiXCR on the immunoSEQ multiplex PCR reads. Here the sample spans 140,000 to 150,000 distinct CDR3 sequences, around 96% being singletons. Negative isolation was applied to CD8+ and CD4+ T cells, and FACS enrichment was applied to TEMRA cells.

The genes are TRBV11-2 and TRBJ2-7; TRBD1 aligns across 8 bases. The receptor's source is a human donor with multiple sclerosis. Specimen: CD4+ T cells from PBMCs. CDR3 DNA sequence: TGTGCCAGCAGCTTAAGTGGGGACAGGTTAGACGAGCAGTACTTC. Translated: CASSLSGDRLDEQYF.